This T cell receptor (beta chain) is from a study of blood T cell repertoires in COVID-19. Germline V gene sequence: CDR1 LNHDA, CDR2 SQIVND (reference sequence). Trimming took off 5 bases at V and 5 bases at J, with 12 bases between the two ends. The CDR3 spans 14 residues. The assay was immunoSEQ multiplex PCR, and TCRdb's table has in-frame clones only and misses some. This table has around 150,000 clones, about four fifths appearing once. This sequence was found in a man aged 70-80 years with acute or convalescent COVID-19. This chain joins TRBV19 and TRBJ1-4; a weak D match, TRBD1 (6 bases). Sequenced sample: peripheral blood. CDR3 nucleotide sequence: TGTGCCAGTAGTCGGACAGTTACAAATGAAAAACTGTTTTTT. Translation gives CASSRTVTNEKLFF.